A selection of T cell receptor beta chains follows, all from one sample in a study of memory CD4+ T cells and cytomegalovirus serostatus. Only in-frame clones appear in the TCRdb table, and some are missing; sequencing was by immunoSEQ multiplex PCR. The sample records about 52,000 clones, 75% to 85% being singletons. Sequencing was carried out using memory CD4+ T cells from blood. The receptors originated from an adult in good health and CMV-seronegative. CDR3s include the opening cysteine and the closing phenylalanine or tryptophan. D genes are given only for firm matches. A row's size may be missing; if present it is once, few, many or a size class.

>12|.|TRBJ2-7|.|TRBV5-6
CASLGRSDEQYF
TGTGCCAGCCTAGGTAGGTCGGACGAGCAGTACTTC
>16|TRBD1|TRBJ2-7|.|TRBV2
CASRGGQGGKTYEQYF
TGTGCCAGCAGGGGAGGACAGGGCGGAAAGACCTACGAGCAGTACTTC
>12|.|TRBJ1-2|.|TRBV30
CAWSDTGYGYTF
TGTGCCTGGAGCGACACCGGCTATGGCTACACCTTC
>15|.|TRBJ1-5|.|TRBV4-1
CASSQRAGYNQPQHF
TGCGCCAGCAGCCAACGGGCAGGGTACAATCAGCCCCAGCATTTT
>13|TRBD1|TRBJ2-7|.|TRBV7-2
CASMRTGGYEQYF
TGTGCCAGTATGAGGACAGGGGGGTATGAGCAGTACTTC
>16|TRBD1|TRBJ2-2|.|TRBV7-8
CASSLRDRADTGELFF
TGTGCCAGCAGCTTGCGGGACAGGGCCGACACCGGGGAGCTGTTTTTT
>12|.|TRBJ2-2|.|TRBV14
CASSFSAGELFF
TGTGCCAGCAGCTTCAGTGCCGGGGAGCTGTTTTTT
>16|TRBD2|TRBJ2-2|.|TRBV13
CASSFSGGANTGELFF
TGTGCCAGCAGCTTCAGCGGGGGGGCGAACACCGGGGAGCTGTTTTTT
>15|TRBD1|TRBJ1-3|.|TRBV10-3
CAIRGTGGSGNTIYF
TGTGCCATCAGGGGGACAGGAGGCAGTGGAAACACCATATATTTT
>15|TRBD2|TRBJ2-7|.|TRBV7-9
CASSPTAGAAYEQYF
TGTGCCAGCAGCCCGACAGCGGGGGCTGCCTACGAGCAGTACTTC
>15|.|TRBJ2-3|.|TRBV7-7
CASSLVGGRTDTQYF
TGTGCCAGCAGCTTAGTAGGGGGTCGGACAGATACGCAGTATTTT
>15|.|TRBJ1-4|.|TRBV30
CAWRAPGKGNEKLFF
TGTGCCTGGAGGGCCCCAGGGAAGGGGAATGAAAAACTGTTTTTT
>13|TRBD1|TRBJ1-2|.|TRBV30
CAWMQDRDYGYTF
TGTGCCTGGATGCAAGACAGGGACTATGGCTACACCTTC
>17|.|TRBJ2-2|.|TRBV4-1
CASSPQDGRVGTGELFF
TGCGCCAGCAGCCCCCAAGATGGGCGAGTTGGAACCGGGGAGCTGTTTTTT
>16|TRBD1|TRBJ1-4|few|TRBV28
CASSPDRGPTNEKLFF
TGTGCCAGCAGTCCGGACAGGGGGCCTACTAATGAAAAACTGTTTTTT
>14|.|TRBJ2-7|.|TRBV2
CASRRREIHYEQYF
TGTGCCAGCAGAAGAAGGGAGATCCACTACGAGCAGTACTTC
>12|.|TRBJ1-5|.|TRBV10-3
CAISVNNQPQHF
TGTGCCATCAGCGTGAACAATCAGCCCCAGCATTTT
>13|.|TRBJ1-2|.|TRBV7-9
CASSLDGSYGYTF
TGTGCCAGCAGCTTAGATGGGAGCTATGGCTACACCTTC
>15|TRBD2|TRBJ2-3|.|TRBV2
CASLPSGVFTDTQYF
TGTGCCAGCCTCCCTAGCGGGGTGTTCACAGATACGCAGTATTTT
>15|TRBD1|TRBJ2-1|.|TRBV6-5
CASSAGDRGGREQFF
TGTGCCAGCAGTGCTGGGGACAGGGGCGGAAGGGAGCAGTTCTTC
>15|TRBD2|TRBJ2-2|.|TRBV7-7
CASSPTMGGTGELFF
TGTGCCAGCAGCCCCACTATGGGGGGGACCGGGGAGCTGTTTTTT
>19|.|TRBJ1-1|.|TRBV27
CASSSLGKGGASLNTEAFF
TGTGCCAGCAGTTCCCTCGGAAAGGGGGGGGCCTCTTTGAACACTGAAGCTTTCTTT
>15|.|TRBJ2-3|.|TRBV15
CATSRGGTLVDTQYF
TGTGCCACCAGCAGGGGTGGGACCTTAGTAGATACGCAGTATTTT